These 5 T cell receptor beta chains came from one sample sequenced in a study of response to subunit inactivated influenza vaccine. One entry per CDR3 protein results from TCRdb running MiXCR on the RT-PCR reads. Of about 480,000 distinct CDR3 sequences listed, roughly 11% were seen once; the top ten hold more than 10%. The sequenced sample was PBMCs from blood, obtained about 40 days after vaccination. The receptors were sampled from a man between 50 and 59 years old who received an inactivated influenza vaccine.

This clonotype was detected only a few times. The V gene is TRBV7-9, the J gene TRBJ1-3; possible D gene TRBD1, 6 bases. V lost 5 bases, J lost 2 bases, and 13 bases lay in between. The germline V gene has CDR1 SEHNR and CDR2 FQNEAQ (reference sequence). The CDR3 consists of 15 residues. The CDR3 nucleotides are TGTGCCAGCAGCCGGACGACAGGCACTGGAAACACCATATATTTT. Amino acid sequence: CASSRTTGTGNTIYF.

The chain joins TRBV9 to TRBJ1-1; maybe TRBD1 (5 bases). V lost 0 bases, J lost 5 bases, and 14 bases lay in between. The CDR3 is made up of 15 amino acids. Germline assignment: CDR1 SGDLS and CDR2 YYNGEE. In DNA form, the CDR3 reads TGTGCCAGCAGCGTAGCCCAGGGCTTCGGGACTGAAGCTTTCTTT. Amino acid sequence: CASSVAQGFGTEAFF.

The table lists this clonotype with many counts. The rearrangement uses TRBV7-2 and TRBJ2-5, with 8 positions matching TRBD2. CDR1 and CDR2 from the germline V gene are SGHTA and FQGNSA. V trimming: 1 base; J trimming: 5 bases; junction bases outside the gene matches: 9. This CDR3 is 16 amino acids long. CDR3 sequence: CASSLGLTGGPETQYF. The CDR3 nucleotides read TGTGCCAGCAGCTTAGGGTTGACGGGAGGGCCCGAGACCCAGTACTTC.

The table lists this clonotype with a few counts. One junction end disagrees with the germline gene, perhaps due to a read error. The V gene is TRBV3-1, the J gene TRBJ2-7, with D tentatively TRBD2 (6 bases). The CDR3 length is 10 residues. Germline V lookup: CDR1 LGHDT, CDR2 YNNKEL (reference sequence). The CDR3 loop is CASSRGVLGF. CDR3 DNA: TGTGCCAGCAGCCGGGGGGTGTTGGGCTTC.

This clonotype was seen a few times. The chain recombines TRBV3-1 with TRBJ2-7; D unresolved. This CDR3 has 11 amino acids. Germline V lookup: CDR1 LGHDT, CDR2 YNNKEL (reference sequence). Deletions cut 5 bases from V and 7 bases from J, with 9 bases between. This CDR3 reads CASSIRREQYF. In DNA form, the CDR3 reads TGTGCCAGCAGCATTAGGCGGGAGCAGTACTTC.